The entry below gives a single T cell receptor (beta chain) sequence along with its context. Its binding antigen is unknown. The input lacks base qualities; no much larger clone sits a single base away. This sample was taken from a study of regulatory T cells in long-lasting Graves disease (dated by TCRdb to the early 2020s). Describing the broader study: Newly diagnosed Graves' disease patients had taken antithyroid drugs for less than 3 months. A total of about 35 samples underwent TCR sequencing: 13 from persistent and around 20 from newly diagnosed Graves' disease patients. The study was conducted in China and was registered as a clinical trial. Persistent Graves' disease patients were compared with newly diagnosed Graves' disease patients by peripheral blood TCR sequencing and RNA sequencing.

According to the study, the label for this sample's time point signals: newly diagnosed GD, antithyroid drugs for less than 3 months. For both TCR sequencing and RNA sequencing, RNA was extracted from PBMCs in TRIzol. Graves' disease was diagnosed according to American Thyroid Association guidelines. Patients for the study were recruited at an endocrinology department in Xi'an, China. Each patient gave around 9 milliliters of peripheral blood, collected in an EDTA anticoagulant tube. Ficoll Paque Plus density gradient separation was used to isolate PBMCs, and no further T cell sorting was done. An Agilent 2100 Bioanalyzer and agarose gel were used to check RNA quality, while a NanoDrop 2000 measured RNA concentration. The cysteine opens and the phenylalanine closes a CDR3 of 13 amino acids. The DNA shown is the 39-base CDR3, in frame from base 1. The germline V gene provides CDR1 ENHRY and CDR2 SYGVKD. Deletion took 10 bases off V and 5 bases off J, with a span of 12 bases between the germline ends.

Library generation was performed with multiplex PCR. The instrument given in TCRdb is Illumina HiSeq 4000. TCR beta libraries were built with iRepertoire HTBI primers and Arm-PCR amplification of CDR3 regions. Before sequencing, the PCR products underwent gel purification. Turning to the authors' computational methods: Gene usage analysis of CDR3 amino acid clonotypes used the 50 to 70 TRBV and 11 to 15 TRBJ segments found across samples. COPE and FqMerger were used to merge the filtered high-quality paired reads into contigs. BLAST was used to align contigs to the IMGT TRBV, TRBD and TRBJ reference genes, and CDR3 was defined following IMGT. Any clonotype with a frequency above 0.1% was counted as a highly expanded clone. Shannon entropy was used to measure repertoire diversity, and the Gini coefficient was used to measure V-J evenness. Clonotypes shared by more than one individual were considered public. Using fastp trimming at Q25 and MiXCR clonotype assembly, TCRdb reanalyzed the public sequencing data and kept in-frame beta chains. Rows merge per CDR3 protein into single entries with the most common DNA and genes. The V and J calls were not made by the authors but by TCRdb's processing. The sample table holds roughly 500,000 distinct CDR3 sequences, of which around 13% were seen once. The ten top clones hold under 20% of the sample.

Overall study outcomes, separate from this receptor: Persistent disease showed preferential use of TRBV28, TRBJ1-2 and TRBJ2-5, whereas newly diagnosed disease favored TRBV20-1 and TRBJ2-1. Only the TCR beta chain was sequenced and analyzed. Compared with newly diagnosed patients, patients with persistent Graves' disease had lower TCR Shannon entropy and fewer highly expanded clones, which suggests clonal expansion. As a limitation, the authors acknowledged that the small sample size may reduce accuracy. The study examined only peripheral blood because the primary lesion, thyroid tissue, could not be accessed. More public clonotypes were shared among persistent patients (under 3,000) than among newly diagnosed patients (over 900).

The data also belong to a second study, concerning T cells in Graves' hyperthyroidism and ophthalmopathy. Taken from the second paper: Stable Graves' hyperthyroidism was defined as the absence of progression to ophthalmopathy over 18 months of follow-up. Hyperthyroidism patients were newly diagnosed, with disease duration under 2 months, and aged 18 to 65 years. Any patient with an uncontrolled infection, another autoimmune disease, pregnancy or lactation was excluded. Diagnoses were based on clinical symptoms, serum thyroxine and TRAb, thyroid ultrasound and orbital computed tomography. For the first round of RT-PCR on the TCR CDR3, the HTBI primer set was used together with the Qiagen OneStep RT-PCR kit. Most expanded thyroid clonotypes (frequency above 0.001) were also detected in blood, suggesting blood repertoires may reflect thyroid immune responses. Ophthalmopathy was separated from stable hyperthyroidism by a 13 V-J signature model, with around 88% sensitivity and 81% to 83% specificity obtained in cross-validation and 80%/75% obtained in testing. In validation, progression to ophthalmopathy was predicted by the model with more than 65% sensitivity and approximately 78% specificity, a median of approximately 6.5 months before onset. To identify distinguishing TCR V-J signatures, a discovery cohort of around 100 patients was used, comprising some 43 with Graves' ophthalmopathy and some 57 with stable Graves' hyperthyroidism. Prospective prediction of ophthalmopathy was tested in an independent validation cohort consisting of some 19 hyperthyroidism patients and 15 to 17 patients who later progressed to ophthalmopathy. The approximately 97 discovery patients were randomly divided into training and test sets at a 7:3 ratio. In addition, the study compared T-cell repertoires in thyroid tissue and in blood from over 5 Graves' hyperthyroidism patients. After blood sampling, hyperthyroidism patients were treated with methimazole at a starting dose of 30 mg daily, and ophthalmopathy patients were treated with high-dose intravenous methylprednisolone. Libraries were constructed in a second round of multiplex PCR, after which size selection and purification were carried out. Paired-end sequencing of the libraries was performed with 100 bp reads on an Illumina HiSeq2000. SOAPnuke was used to process the raw data, with reads discarded if the reads contained adapters or uncalled bases, had a mean Phred below 15, or lacked an exact constant-primer or identifier match. High-quality paired reads were merged using COPE v1.2.5, and each unique nucleotide sequence was defined as a clonotype. MiTCR v1.1 was used to align the clonotypes against IMGT TRBV, TRBD and TRBJ reference segments. Analysis was restricted to V-J combinations with a frequency above 0.0001, which covered just over 98% of repertoires. The TCS score was defined as the ratio of F50 (clonal expansion) to E x V (chaos), calculated using BLOSUM62-based TCRdist between CDR3 peptides within each V-J. Welch's t-statistics and random forest reduced 514 V-J features to about 12, which were used in a naive Bayes classifier (R e1071). Sample size was not statistically predetermined, and blinding of investigators to group allocation was not performed. The paper describes TCR Vbeta CDR3 sequencing of 135 peripheral blood samples, made up of around 41 ophthalmopathy patients, 70 to 75 hyperthyroidism patients and 17 progressor patients.

Sequencing used peripheral blood mononuclear cells (PBMCs), obtained at new diagnosis, from a patient treated with antithyroid drugs. This clonotype was sampled from a woman in her fifties or sixties with Graves disease. Donor details come from another sample of the same person, matched by shared clones. This chain is built from TRBV10-3 and TRBJ1-6; a tentative D match to TRBD1 spans 5 bases. Read as DNA, the sequence is TGTGCCACTACAGACAGCCATAATTCACCCCTCCACTTT. Its amino acids are CATTDSHNSPLHF.